Listed below are T cell receptor beta chains from one sample, sequenced in a study of vaccination and CD4 T cells after COVID-19. These receptors are not linked to any known antigen. TCRdb used MiXCR to reprocess the PCR reads, holding one entry per CDR3 protein. The sample records 15,000 to 20,000 distinct CDR3 sequences, about 75% being singletons. The sequenced material came from CD4+ T cells from blood, cultured in vitro. The receptors were gathered from a human donor who had recovered from COVID-19. The conserved cysteine and the conserved F or W are not part of the CDR3 here.

TRBV2	14	TRBJ2-3	ASSARGASSTDTQY
TRBV19	11	TRBJ1-1	ASSIGGGTEAF
TRBV7-9	12	TRBJ2-5	ASLEGGAQETQY
TRBV23-1	13	TRBJ1-5	ASSPPRGANQPQH
TRBV20-1	12	TRBJ1-5	SASKGSGNQPQH
TRBV20-1	9	TRBJ1-5	SARDGQPQH
TRBV6-1	11	TRBJ2-3	ASRGQGIDTQY
TRBV6-5	11	TRBJ1-1	ASSSRQGTEAF
TRBV20-1	12	TRBJ2-7	SAPEGADSYEQY
TRBV7-2	16	TRBJ1-1	ASSLQSNPGRTNTEAF
TRBV19	11	TRBJ1-2	ASSPEANYGYT
TRBV7-9	11	TRBJ1-1	ASSLAISTEAF
TRBV6-1	13	TRBJ2-5	ASSELRQAVGTQY
TRBV20-1	10	TRBJ1-1	SARDPDIEAF
TRBV20-1	13	TRBJ1-4	SASSGTGTNEKLF
TRBV20-1	11	TRBJ2-5	SARDGGQETQY
TRBV12-3/TRBV12-4	13	TRBJ1-5	ASILGQTSNQPQH
TRBV6-1	14	TRBJ1-2	ASSEASRGGNYGYT
TRBV6-4	14	TRBJ1-6	ASSDRRTYDNSPLH
TRBV10-3	11	TRBJ1-2	AITPAVEYGYT
TRBV15	17	TRBJ1-5	ATSRDRGDTFYSNQPQH
TRBV24-1	11	TRBJ1-5	ATSDQTEQPQH
TRBV19	14	TRBJ1-5	ASSIRGSYSNQPQH
TRBV28	11	TRBJ1-1	ASSFSMGTEAF
TRBV6-5	10	TRBJ1-2	ASSSWNYGYT
TRBV12-3/TRBV12-4	13	TRBJ2-3	ASSLTQGAVDTQY
TRBV2	11	TRBJ1-6	ASSEEAASPLH
TRBV6-1	14	TRBJ1-2	ASRVLQDRRGGGYT
TRBV12-3/TRBV12-4	15	TRBJ2-3	ASSRGQGPWGTDTQY